This T cell receptor beta chain was sequenced during a study of shared clonotypes between healthy human individuals. Study-wide findings and caveats: Naive subsets tended to show greater estimated richness than memory subsets.

Remarks on this clone: Its antigen remains unidentified.

In the original processing: ImmunoSEQ supplied junction-only sequences lacking quality scores, so filtering was different. The data were produced by immunoSEQ multiplex PCR, yet TCRdb's version contains in-frame clones alone and is incomplete. V and J calls and clone size are copied from that table; D and trimming were computed from the DNA. The table records about 2.3 million clones, about 90% of them present only once. There are 16 residues in the CDR3. Germline V gene data show CDR1 as SGHRS and CDR2 as YFSETQ. After removal of 4 bases from V and 2 bases from J, the junction contained 9 bases not matched to a gene.

Sequenced input: naive CD4+ T cells from PBMCs. The sample's subset: CD45RA+ positively selected. The receptor's source is a man younger than 35 in good health. Some clones in this sample may be carry-over from other donors' samples. This sequence joins TRBV5-1 and TRBJ1-3, with 7 bases that match TRBD1. CDR3: CASSPTPTGPGNTIYF. The DNA for the CDR3 is TGCGCCAGCAGCCCTACGCCGACAGGGCCTGGAAACACCATATATTTT.